This TCR beta chain was documented in a study of T cells in Graves' hyperthyroidism and ophthalmopathy (dated by TCRdb to the late 2010s). Concerning the study at large: Peripheral blood was collected at initial diagnosis, before any treatment. To identify TCR V-J signatures that set the groups apart, the researchers used a discovery cohort of more than 95 patients, made up of 40 to 45 with Graves' ophthalmopathy and some 56 with stable Graves' hyperthyroidism. Prospective prediction of ophthalmopathy was tested in an independent validation cohort consisting of fewer than 20 hyperthyroidism patients and more than 15 patients who later progressed to ophthalmopathy. The 100 discovery patients were randomly split 7:3 into training and test sets. Thyroid tissue and blood T-cell repertoires from six Graves' hyperthyroidism patients were also compared in the study. After sampling, hyperthyroidism patients received methimazole starting at 30 mg daily, and ophthalmopathy patients received high-dose intravenous methylprednisolone. TCR Vbeta CDR3 sequencing of 130 to 150 peripheral blood samples (fewer than 45 ophthalmopathy, 75 to 80 hyperthyroidism and roughly 17 progressor patients) is reported in the paper. Beyond this particular receptor, the publication reports: Sample size was not statistically predetermined, and blinding of investigators to group allocation was not performed. In validation, the model predicted progression to ophthalmopathy a median of roughly six months before onset, with around 70% sensitivity and 72.22% specificity. Blood samples also contained most of the expanded thyroid clonotypes (frequency above 0.001), which suggests that blood repertoires may reflect thyroid immune responses. A model built on a 13 V-J signature distinguished ophthalmopathy from stable hyperthyroidism, reaching roughly 88% sensitivity and about 81% specificity in cross-validation and 80%/75% in testing.

This clonotype came up many times. It lacks a known antigen. Per-base quality was not reported, and no clone a single base away is much larger than it. Ophthalmopathy patients had moderately to severely active disease, Clinical Activity Score of at least 3, NOSPECS grade of at least 4, and duration under 3 months. Any patient with an uncontrolled infection, another autoimmune disease, pregnancy or lactation was excluded. Diagnoses were based on clinical symptoms, serum thyroxine and TRAb, thyroid ultrasound and orbital computed tomography. Ficoll-Paque density gradient centrifugation was used to isolate PBMCs from approximately 11 ml of fresh peripheral blood. Total RNA was extracted with Trizol reagent, and quality was checked on an Agilent 2100 Bioanalyzer. Amplification of TCR beta CDR3 regions was carried out from RNA transcripts. The first round of RT-PCR for the TCR CDR3 was performed with the HTBI primer set and the Qiagen OneStep RT-PCR kit. Libraries were constructed in a second round of multiplex PCR, after which size selection and purification were carried out. Libraries were sequenced paired-end with 100 bp reads on an Illumina HiSeq2000. The published analysis was carried out like this. SOAPnuke was used to process the raw data, removing reads that contained adapters or uncalled bases, had a mean Phred below 15, or lacked an exact match to the constant primer or identifier. High-quality paired reads were merged using COPE v1.2.5, and each unique nucleotide sequence was defined as a clonotype. MiTCR v1.1 was used to align the clonotypes against IMGT TRBV, TRBD and TRBJ reference segments. Only V-J combinations with frequency above 0.0001, covering roughly 99% of repertoires, were analysed. A TCS score was defined as the ratio between F50 (clonal expansion) and ExV (chaos), using BLOSUM62-based TCRdist between CDR3 peptides within each V-J. Welch's t-statistics and random forest reduced fewer than 550 V-J features to 13, which were used in a naive Bayes classifier (R e1071). TCRdb took the public reads, trimmed them with fastp at Q25, ran MiXCR for clone calling and kept in-frame beta chains. Rows are combined by CDR3 protein, so each entry shows the most common genes and DNA. TCRdb's processing, not the authors', yielded these V and J calls. This sample lists 490,000 or so distinct CDR3 sequences; around a fifth were detected once. Jointly, the top ten make up around 54% of the sample.

V sheds 4 bases and J sheds 7 bases, leaving 14 bases between their ends. Including the terminal cysteine and phenylalanine, the CDR3 comprises 13 residues. Only the CDR3 region is kept as DNA, spanning 39 bases read in frame from base 1. CDR1 MNHEY and CDR2 SVGEGT are derived from the germline V gene. The chain is assembled from TRBV6-2 or TRBV6-3 and TRBJ2-7; the D gene is unclear. Sequenced material: blood. The TCR sequence derives from a woman aged 65 to 85 with Graves' ophthalmopathy. The CDR3 corresponds to CASSSRTDWEQYF. The DNA sequence is as follows: TGTGCCAGCAGTTCTCGGACGGATTGGGAGCAGTACTTC.